This T cell receptor (beta chain) appears in the sequencing data of a study of radiotherapy plus CTLA-4 blockade in lung cancer. Overall study: Among all patients, around 18% showed objective responses, while roughly 30% had disease control. General study findings and limits: Following radiotherapy plus ipilimumab, tumor-derived TCR clones expanded in the blood. Together with interferon-beta, which increased in serum after radiation, early dynamic changes in blood T cell clones were reportedly the best predictors of response.

CTLA-4 blockade with ipilimumab, together with focal radiation, was given to patients with chemo-refractory metastatic non-small-cell lung cancer. TCRdb's copy holds only in-frame clones and misses some; the assay was immunoSEQ multiplex PCR. In the table there are about 19,000 clones, more than 75% of which are singletons. Comments on this clone: As yet, its antigen is unknown.

CDR3 length: 11 amino acids. The germline gives CDR1 SQVTM, CDR2 ANQGSEA. This TCR was sampled from a human donor with non-small cell lung cancer whose response to radiotherapy plus ipilimumab could not be evaluated. Source: peripheral blood, taken from a patient treated with radiotherapy plus ipilimumab. The chain is built from TRBV29-1 and TRBJ2-1, with a tentative D call TRBD1 (6 bases). For the CDR3, the DNA is TGCCAGGGGAGCTCCTACAATGAGCAGTTCTTC. Translating it yields CQGSSYNEQFF.